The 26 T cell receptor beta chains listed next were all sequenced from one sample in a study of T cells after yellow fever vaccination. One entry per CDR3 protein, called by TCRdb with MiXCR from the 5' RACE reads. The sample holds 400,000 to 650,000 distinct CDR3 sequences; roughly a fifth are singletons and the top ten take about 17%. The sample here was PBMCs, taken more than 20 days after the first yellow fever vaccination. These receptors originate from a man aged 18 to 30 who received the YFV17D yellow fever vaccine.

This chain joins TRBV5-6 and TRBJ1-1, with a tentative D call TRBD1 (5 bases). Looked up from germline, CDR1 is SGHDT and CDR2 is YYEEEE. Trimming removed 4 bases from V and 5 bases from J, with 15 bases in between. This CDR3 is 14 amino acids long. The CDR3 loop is CASSPTPGATEAFF. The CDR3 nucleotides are TGTGCCAGCAGCCCGACCCCCGGGGCTACTGAAGCTTTCTTT. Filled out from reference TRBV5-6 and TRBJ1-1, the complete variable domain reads DAGVTQSPTHLIKTRGQQVTLRCSPKSGHDTVSWYQQALGQGPQFIFQYYEEEERQRGNFPDRFSGHQFPNYSSELNVNALLLGDSALYLCASSPTPGATEAFFGQGTRLTVV.

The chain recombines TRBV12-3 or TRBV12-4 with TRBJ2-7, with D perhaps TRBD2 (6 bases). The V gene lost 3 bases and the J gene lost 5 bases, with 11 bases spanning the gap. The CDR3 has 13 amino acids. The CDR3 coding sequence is TGTGCCAGCAGTTTCGGGGGAGGAGACGAGCAGTACGTC. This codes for CASSFGGGDEQYV.

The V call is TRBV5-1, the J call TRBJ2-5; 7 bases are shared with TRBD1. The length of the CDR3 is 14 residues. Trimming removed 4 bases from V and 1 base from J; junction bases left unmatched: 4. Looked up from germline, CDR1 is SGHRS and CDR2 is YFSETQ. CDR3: CASSTTGFQETQYF. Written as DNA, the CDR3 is TGCGCCAGCAGCACGACAGGGTTCCAAGAGACCCAGTACTTC.

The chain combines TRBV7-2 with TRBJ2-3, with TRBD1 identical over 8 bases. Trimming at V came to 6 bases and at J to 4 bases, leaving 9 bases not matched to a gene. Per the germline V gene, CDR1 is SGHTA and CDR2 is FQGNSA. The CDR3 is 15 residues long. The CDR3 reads CASRTQGVRADTQYF. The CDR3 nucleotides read TGTGCCAGCAGAACACAGGGGGTCCGGGCAGATACGCAGTATTTT. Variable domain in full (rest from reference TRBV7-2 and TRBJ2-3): GAGVSQSPSNKVTEKGKDVELRCDPISGHTALYWYRQSLGQGLEFLIYFQGNSAPDKSGLPSDRFSAERTGGSVSTLTIQRTQQEDSAVYLCASRTQGVRADTQYFGPGTRLTVL.

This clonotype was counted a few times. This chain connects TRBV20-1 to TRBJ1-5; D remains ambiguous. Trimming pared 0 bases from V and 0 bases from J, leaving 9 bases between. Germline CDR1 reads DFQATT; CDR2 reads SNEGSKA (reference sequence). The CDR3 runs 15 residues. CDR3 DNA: TGCAGTGCTAGAGATAGACTGTATAGCAATCAGCCCCAGCATTTT. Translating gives CSARDRLYSNQPQHF.

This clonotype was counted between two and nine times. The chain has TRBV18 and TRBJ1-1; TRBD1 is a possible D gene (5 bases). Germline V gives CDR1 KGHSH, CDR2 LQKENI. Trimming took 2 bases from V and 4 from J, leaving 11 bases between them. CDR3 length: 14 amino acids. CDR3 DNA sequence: TGTGCCAGCTCACCAATGGGGGGAATCACTGAAGCTTTCTTT. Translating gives CASSPMGGITEAFF.

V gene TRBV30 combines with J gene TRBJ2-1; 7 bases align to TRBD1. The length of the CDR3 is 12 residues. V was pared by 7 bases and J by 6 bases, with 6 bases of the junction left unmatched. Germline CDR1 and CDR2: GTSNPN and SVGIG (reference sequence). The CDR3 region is CASRQGGNEQFF. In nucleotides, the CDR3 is TGTGCCTCCCGACAGGGTGGCAATGAGCAGTTCTTC.

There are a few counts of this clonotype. This CDR3 is CASSQDGGRSTDTQYF. CDR3 bases: TGCGCCAGCAGCCAAGATGGCGGGAGAAGCACAGATACGCAGTATTTT. The chain recombines TRBV4-3 with TRBJ2-3; 7 nucleotides align to TRBD2. The CDR3 is 16 amino acids. Germline V lookup: CDR1 LGHNA, CDR2 YSLEER. With V trimmed by 0 bases and J by 0 bases, 3 bases remained unmatched.

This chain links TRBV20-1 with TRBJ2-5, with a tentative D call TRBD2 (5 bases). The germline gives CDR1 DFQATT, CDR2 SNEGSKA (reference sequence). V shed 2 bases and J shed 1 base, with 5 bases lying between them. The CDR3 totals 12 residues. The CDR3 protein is CSARLAQETQYF. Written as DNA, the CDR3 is TGCAGTGCTAGACTAGCCCAAGAGACCCAGTACTTC.

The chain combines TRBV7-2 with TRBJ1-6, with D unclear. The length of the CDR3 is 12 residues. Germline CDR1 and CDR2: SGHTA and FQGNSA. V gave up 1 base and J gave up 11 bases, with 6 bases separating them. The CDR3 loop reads CASSLGIPPLHF. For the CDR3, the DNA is TGTGCCAGCAGCTTAGGGATTCCACCCCTCCACTTT.

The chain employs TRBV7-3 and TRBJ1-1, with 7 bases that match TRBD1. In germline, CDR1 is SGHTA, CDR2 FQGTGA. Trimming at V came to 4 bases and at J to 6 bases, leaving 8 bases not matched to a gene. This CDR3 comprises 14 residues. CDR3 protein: CASSSDRASSEAFF. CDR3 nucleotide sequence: TGTGCCAGCAGCTCTGACAGGGCGTCCTCTGAAGCTTTCTTT.

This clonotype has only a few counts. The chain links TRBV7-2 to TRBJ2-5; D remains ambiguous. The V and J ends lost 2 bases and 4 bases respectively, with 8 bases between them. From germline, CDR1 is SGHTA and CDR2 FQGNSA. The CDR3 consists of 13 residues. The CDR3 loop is CASSLSQRETQYF. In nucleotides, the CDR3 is TGTGCCAGCAGCTTATCACAGCGAGAGACCCAGTACTTC.

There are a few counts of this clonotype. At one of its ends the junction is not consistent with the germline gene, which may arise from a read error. CDR3 residues: CASRTNMGTEVFF. The CDR3 DNA sequence: TGTGCCAGCAGGACCAATATGGGCACTGAAGTTTTCTTT. This sequence joins TRBV7-9 and TRBJ1-1, with no clear D. This CDR3 has 13 residues. In germline, CDR1 is SEHNR, CDR2 FQNEAQ (reference sequence).

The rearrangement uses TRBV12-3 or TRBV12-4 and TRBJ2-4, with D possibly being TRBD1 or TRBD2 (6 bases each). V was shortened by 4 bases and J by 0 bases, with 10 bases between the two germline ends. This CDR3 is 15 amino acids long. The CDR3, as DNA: TGTGCCAGCAGTTCGGGGGCTCTAGCCAAAAACATTCAGTACTTC. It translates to CASSSGALAKNIQYF.

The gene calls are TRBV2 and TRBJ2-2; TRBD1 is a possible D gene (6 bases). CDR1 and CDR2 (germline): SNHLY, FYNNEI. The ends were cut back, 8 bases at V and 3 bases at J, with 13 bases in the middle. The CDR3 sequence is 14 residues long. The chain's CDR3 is CASQGSVDTGELFF. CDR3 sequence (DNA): TGTGCCAGCCAGGGGTCCGTCGACACCGGGGAGCTGTTTTTT.

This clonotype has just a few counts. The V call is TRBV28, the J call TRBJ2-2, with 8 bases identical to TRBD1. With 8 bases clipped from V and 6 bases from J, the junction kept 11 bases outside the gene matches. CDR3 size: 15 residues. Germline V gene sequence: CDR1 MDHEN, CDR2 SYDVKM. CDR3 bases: TGTGCCAGCTTGGGGGGCAGGGGGCGTTCCGGGGAGCTGTTTTTT. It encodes CASLGGRGRSGELFF.

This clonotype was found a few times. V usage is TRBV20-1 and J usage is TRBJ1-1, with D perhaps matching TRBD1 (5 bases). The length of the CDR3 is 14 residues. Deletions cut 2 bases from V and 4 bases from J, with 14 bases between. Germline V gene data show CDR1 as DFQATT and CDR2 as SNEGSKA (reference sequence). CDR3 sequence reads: CSARHGRQGTEAFF. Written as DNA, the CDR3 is TGCAGTGCTAGACACGGCCGGCAGGGCACTGAAGCTTTCTTT.

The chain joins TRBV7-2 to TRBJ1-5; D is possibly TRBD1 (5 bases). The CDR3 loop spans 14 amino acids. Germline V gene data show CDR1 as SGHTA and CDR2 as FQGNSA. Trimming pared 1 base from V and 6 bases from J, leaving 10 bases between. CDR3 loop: CASSLGGVSQPQHF. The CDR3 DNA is TGTGCCAGCAGCTTAGGAGGGGTCAGTCAGCCCCAGCATTTT.

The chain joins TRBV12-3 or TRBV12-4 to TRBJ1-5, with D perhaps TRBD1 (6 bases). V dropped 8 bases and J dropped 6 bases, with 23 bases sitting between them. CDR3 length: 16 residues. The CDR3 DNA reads TGTGCCAGCGGCACAATCCCGACAGGAGCGGTTCAGCCCCAGCATTTT. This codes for CASGTIPTGAVQPQHF.

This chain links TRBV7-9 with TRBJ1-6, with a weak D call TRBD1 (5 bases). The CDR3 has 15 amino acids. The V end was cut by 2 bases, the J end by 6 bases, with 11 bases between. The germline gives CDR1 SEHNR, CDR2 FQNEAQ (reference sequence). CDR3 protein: CASSLRDGSNSPLHF. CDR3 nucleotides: TGTGCCAGCAGCTTAAGGGACGGATCTAATTCACCCCTCCACTTT.

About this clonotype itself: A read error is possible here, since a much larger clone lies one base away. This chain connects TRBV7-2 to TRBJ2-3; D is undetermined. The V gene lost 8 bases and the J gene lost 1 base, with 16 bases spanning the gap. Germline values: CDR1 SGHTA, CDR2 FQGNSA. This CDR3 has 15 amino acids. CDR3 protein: CASGPMGLGTDTQYF. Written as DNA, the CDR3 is TGTGCCAGCGGCCCCATGGGCCTAGGCACAGATACGCAGTATTTT.

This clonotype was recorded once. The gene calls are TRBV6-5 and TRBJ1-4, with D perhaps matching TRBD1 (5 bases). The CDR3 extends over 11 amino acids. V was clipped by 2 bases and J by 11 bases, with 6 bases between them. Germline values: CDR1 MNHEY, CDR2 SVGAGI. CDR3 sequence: CASSYRGKLFF. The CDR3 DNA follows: TGTGCCAGCAGTTACCGGGGGAAACTGTTTTTT.

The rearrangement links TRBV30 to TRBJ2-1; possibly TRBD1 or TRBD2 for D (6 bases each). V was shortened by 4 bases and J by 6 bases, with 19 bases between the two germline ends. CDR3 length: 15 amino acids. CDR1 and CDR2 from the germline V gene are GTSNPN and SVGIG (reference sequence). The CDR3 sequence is CAWTRGRPRANEQFF. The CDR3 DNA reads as TGTGCCTGGACACGGGGGCGCCCCAGGGCCAATGAGCAGTTCTTC.

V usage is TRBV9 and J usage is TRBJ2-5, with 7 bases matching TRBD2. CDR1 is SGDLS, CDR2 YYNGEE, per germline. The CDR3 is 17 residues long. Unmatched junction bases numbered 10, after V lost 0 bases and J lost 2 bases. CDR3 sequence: CASSVADWGGLQETQYF. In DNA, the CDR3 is TGTGCCAGCAGCGTAGCGGATTGGGGGGGGTTACAAGAGACCCAGTACTTC. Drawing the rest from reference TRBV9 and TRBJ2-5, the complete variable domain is DSGVTQTPKHLITATGQRVTLRCSPRSGDLSVYWYQQSLDQGLQFLIQYYNGEERAKGNILERFSAQQFPDLHSELNLSSLELGDSALYFCASSVADWGGLQETQYFGPGTRLLVL.

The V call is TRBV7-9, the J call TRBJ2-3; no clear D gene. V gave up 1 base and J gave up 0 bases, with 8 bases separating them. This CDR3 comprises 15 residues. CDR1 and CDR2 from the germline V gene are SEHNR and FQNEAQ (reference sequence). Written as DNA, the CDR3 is TGTGCCAGCAGCTTAGGTCCAGCTAGCACAGATACGCAGTATTTT. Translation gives CASSLGPASTDTQYF.

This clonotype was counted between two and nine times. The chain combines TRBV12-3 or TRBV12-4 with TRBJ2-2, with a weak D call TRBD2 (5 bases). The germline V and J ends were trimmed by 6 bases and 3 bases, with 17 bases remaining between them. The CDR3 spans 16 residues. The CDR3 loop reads CASSRTGSADTGELFF. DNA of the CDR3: TGTGCCAGCAGCCGAACGGGGTCGGCTGACACCGGGGAGCTGTTTTTT.